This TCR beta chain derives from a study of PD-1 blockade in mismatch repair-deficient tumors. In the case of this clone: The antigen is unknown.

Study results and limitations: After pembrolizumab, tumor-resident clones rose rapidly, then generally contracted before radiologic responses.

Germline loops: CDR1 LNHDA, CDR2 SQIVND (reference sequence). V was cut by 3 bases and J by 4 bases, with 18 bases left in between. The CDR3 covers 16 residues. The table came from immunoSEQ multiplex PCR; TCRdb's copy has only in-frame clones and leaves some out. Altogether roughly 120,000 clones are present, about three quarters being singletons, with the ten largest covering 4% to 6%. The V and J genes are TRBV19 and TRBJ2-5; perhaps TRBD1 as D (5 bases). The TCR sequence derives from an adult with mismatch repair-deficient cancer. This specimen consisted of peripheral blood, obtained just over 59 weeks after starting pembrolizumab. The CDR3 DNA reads TGTGCCAGTAGTATCCTTTCAGGGAAGGGTAGAGAGACCCAGTACTTC. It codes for CASSILSGKGRETQYF.